This TCR beta chain originates from a study of cytomegalovirus exposure and HLA in healthy donors. Study-wide findings and caveats: Later work associated fewer than 20,000 TCR beta sequences with HLA alleles at 0.05 false discovery rate.

The PCR employed 60 Vbeta primers together with 13 Jbeta primers. Produced via immunoSEQ multiplex PCR; TCRdb's table is partial and in-frame only. The sample gives about 200,000 clones, about 83% of which show up once; around a sixth is in the top ten. Notes on this clone: Its antigen is as yet unknown.

The sequence was collected from a man aged 35 to 55 in good health and CMV-seronegative. Input material: PBMCs.

This CDR3 is CASSFFQGPGEQYF. In DNA, the CDR3 is TGTGCCAGCAGCTTTTTTCAGGGGCCCGGGGAGCAGTACTTC. The V and J genes are TRBV13 and TRBJ2-7; D possibly corresponds to TRBD1 (6 bases). There are 14 residues in the CDR3. The V end was cut by 3 bases, the J end by 7 bases, with 16 bases between. Per the germline V gene, CDR1 is PRHDT and CDR2 is FYEKMQ (reference sequence).